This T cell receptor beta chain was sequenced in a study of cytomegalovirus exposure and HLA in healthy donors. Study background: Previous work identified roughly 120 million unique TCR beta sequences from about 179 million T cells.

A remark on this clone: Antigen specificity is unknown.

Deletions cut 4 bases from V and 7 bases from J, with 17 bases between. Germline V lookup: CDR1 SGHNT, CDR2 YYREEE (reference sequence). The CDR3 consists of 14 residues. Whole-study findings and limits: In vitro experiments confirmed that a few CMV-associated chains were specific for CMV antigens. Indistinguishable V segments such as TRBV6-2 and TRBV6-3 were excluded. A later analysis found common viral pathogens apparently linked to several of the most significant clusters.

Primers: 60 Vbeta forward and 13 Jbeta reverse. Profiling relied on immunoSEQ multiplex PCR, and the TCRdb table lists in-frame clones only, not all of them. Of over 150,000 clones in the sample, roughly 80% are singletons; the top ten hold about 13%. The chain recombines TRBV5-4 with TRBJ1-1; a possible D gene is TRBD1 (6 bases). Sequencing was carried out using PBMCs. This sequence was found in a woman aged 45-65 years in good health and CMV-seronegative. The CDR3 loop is CASSPDRRRNEAFF. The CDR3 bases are TGTGCCAGCAGCCCCGACAGGCGGAGGAATGAAGCTTTCTTT.